Shown below are 22 T cell receptor beta chains from a single sample sequenced in a study of blood T cell repertoires in COVID-19. Produced via immunoSEQ multiplex PCR; TCRdb's table is partial and in-frame only. Of 65,000 to 80,000 clones in the sample, around 90% were seen once. The sample consisted of peripheral blood. The receptor source for this set is a man aged 50 to 59 with active COVID-19.

The V gene is TRBV7-2, the J gene TRBJ1-2, with a weak D call TRBD1 (6 bases). The CDR3 covers 13 residues. Germline-derived CDR1 and CDR2 are SGHTA and FQGNSA. With 3 bases removed from V and 5 bases from J, the gap between germline ends came to 10 bases. Here the CDR3 DNA reads TGTGCCAGCAGCTTGGACAGTAATTATGGCTACACCTTC. Protein product: CASSLDSNYGYTF.

This clone was counted a few times. The genes are TRBV25-1 and TRBJ1-2; 7 bases are shared with TRBD1. The CDR3 is 13 residues long. The junction had 0 bases not matched to a gene; V was cut back by 3 bases and J by 2 bases. The V gene's germline CDR1 is MGHDK and CDR2 SYGVNS. The CDR3 nucleotides are TGTGCCAGCAGTGACAGGGGGAACTATGGCTACACCTTC. This translates into CASSDRGNYGYTF.

This rearrangement joins TRBV7-3 to TRBJ2-5; 10 bases are a match to TRBD2. V lost 5 bases and J lost 8; bases outside the gene matches: 8. The CDR3 is made up of 14 amino acids. The germline CDR1 and CDR2 sequences are SGHTA and FQGTGA. In nucleotides, the CDR3 is TGTGCCAGCAGCCAAAGTCCTAGCGGGGGAACCCAGTACTTC. This gives the protein CASSQSPSGGTQYF.

The rearrangement uses TRBV6-5 and TRBJ1-1; a possible D gene is TRBD1 (5 bases). V was clipped by 2 bases and J by 4 bases, with 14 bases between them. The germline gives CDR1 MNHEY, CDR2 SVGAGI. The CDR3 is 15 amino acids. CDR3 sequence (DNA): TGTGCCAGCAGTTACGACAGAACCTCAGCCACTGAAGCTTTCTTT. The encoded protein is CASSYDRTSATEAFF.

The CDR3 DNA is TGTGCCAGCAGTTTGATCCGGGCAGGGGGACCCGGGGAGCTGTTTTTT. It codes for CASSLIRAGGPGELFF. The chain uses TRBV27 and TRBJ2-2, with 7 positions matching TRBD1. Germline values: CDR1 MNHEY, CDR2 SMNVEV (reference sequence). This CDR3 has 16 residues. After removal of 3 bases from V and 6 bases from J, the junction contained 10 bases not matched to a gene.

This chain uses TRBV28 with TRBJ1-1; D is possibly TRBD1 (5 bases). Germline V gives CDR1 MDHEN, CDR2 SYDVKM. Between the trimmed V and J ends, which lost 7 bases and 5 bases, there was a span of 17 bases. The CDR3 consists of 14 residues. The CDR3: CASTQQRGATEAFF. Written as DNA, the CDR3 is TGTGCCAGCACCCAGCAGCGGGGCGCGACTGAAGCTTTCTTT. The full variable domain, its missing parts supplied by reference TRBV28 and TRBJ1-1, is DVKVTQSSRYLVKRTGEKVFLECVQDMDHENMFWYRQDPGLGLRLIYFSYDVKMKEKGDIPEGYSVSREKKERFSLILESASTNQTSMYLCASTQQRGATEAFFGQGTRLTVV.

This rearrangement joins TRBV5-4 to TRBJ1-2, with 8 bases aligning to TRBD1. J was trimmed by 4 bases and V by 3 bases; bases with no gene match: 2. This CDR3 comprises 13 residues. Germline V lookup: CDR1 SGHNT, CDR2 YYREEE (reference sequence). The CDR3 sequence: CASSWDRLYGYTF. CDR3 nucleotide sequence: TGTGCCAGCAGCTGGGACAGGCTCTATGGCTACACCTTC.

This clone was seen more than once but under ten times. The chain carries TRBV7-2 and TRBJ1-2; D may be TRBD1 (5 bases). CDR1 SGHTA and CDR2 FQGNSA come from the germline V gene. The ends were cut back, 0 bases at V and 7 bases at J, with 21 bases in the middle. The CDR3 contains 17 residues. CDR3 residues: CASSLAGRGAPLSGYTF. The DNA of the CDR3 is TGTGCCAGCAGCTTAGCGGGGCGGGGCGCCCCGTTAAGTGGCTACACCTTC.

V gene TRBV5-6 combines with J gene TRBJ1-1; 7 positions match TRBD1. Germline assignment: CDR1 SGHDT and CDR2 YYEEEE. This CDR3 is built from 16 residues. The J segment lost 11 bases and the V segment lost 4 bases, leaving 20 bases of the junction unmatched. The CDR3 is CASSGGNRDRATVAFF. Written as DNA, the CDR3 is TGTGCCAGCAGCGGAGGGAACCGGGACAGAGCCACAGTGGCTTTCTTT.

About this clone: One end of the junction fails to match germline, which may point to a read error. The V and J genes are TRBV30 and TRBJ1-2; no firm D call. This CDR3 has 10 amino acids. Germline CDR1 is GTSNPN and CDR2 is SVGIG (reference sequence). The CDR3 DNA reads TGTGCCTGGAGTGTAGACTACCTCCATTTC. Protein product: CAWSVDYLHF.

The chain combines TRBV24-1 with TRBJ2-1; 9 bases fit TRBD2. Germline V gives CDR1 KGHDR, CDR2 SFDVKD. The V gene end was trimmed by 0 bases and the J gene end by 9 bases; junction bases not matched to a gene: 8. This CDR3 spans 16 amino acids. The CDR3 is CATSDLNSGGSREQFF. As DNA, the CDR3 is TGTGCCACCAGTGATTTGAATAGCGGGGGCTCCCGTGAGCAGTTCTTC.

The chain recombines TRBV25-1 with TRBJ2-1, with D tentatively TRBD1 (5 bases). Germline V gene lookup returns CDR1 MGHDK and CDR2 SYGVNS. The CDR3 is 15 amino acids. V lost 7 bases, J lost 1 base, and 14 bases lay in between. The CDR3 coding sequence is TGTGCCAGCAATTCAGGGATCGAGTCCTACAATGAGCAGTTCTTC. Amino acid sequence: CASNSGIESYNEQFF.

The genes are TRBV5-6 and TRBJ2-3; the D gene is possibly TRBD1 (7 bases). CDR1 is SGHDT, CDR2 YYEEEE, per germline. The CDR3 totals 13 residues. Trimming shortened V by 4 bases and J by 6 bases, and 12 bases separated the two germline ends. Here the CDR3 reads CASSVTGRDTQYF. Written as DNA, the CDR3 is TGTGCCAGCAGCGTGACAGGGAGGGATACGCAGTATTTT. Full variable domain (missing parts from reference TRBV5-6 and TRBJ2-3): DAGVTQSPTHLIKTRGQQVTLRCSPKSGHDTVSWYQQALGQGPQFIFQYYEEEERQRGNFPDRFSGHQFPNYSSELNVNALLLGDSALYLCASSVTGRDTQYFGPGTRLTVL.

This clone was recorded once. The chain is built from TRBV6-5 and TRBJ2-7, with 7 bases that match TRBD1. Unmatched junction bases numbered 6, after V lost 8 bases and J lost 2 bases. CDR1 is MNHEY and CDR2 is SVGAGI in the germline V gene. There are 13 residues in the CDR3. CDR3 sequence reads: CASGDRPPYEQYF. The CDR3 nucleotides are TGTGCCAGCGGGGACAGACCCCCCTACGAGCAGTACTTC.

The rearrangement links TRBV19 to TRBJ1-1; 9 bases are a match to TRBD1. Germline CDR1 and CDR2: LNHDA and SQIVND (reference sequence). The CDR3 sequence is 15 residues long. V lost 3 bases, J lost 5 bases, and 7 bases stayed unmatched. CDR3 protein: CASSIGGQGGTEAFF. The CDR3 bases are TGTGCCAGTAGTATTGGGGGACAGGGTGGAACTGAAGCTTTCTTT.

V usage is TRBV9 and J usage is TRBJ2-3, with 8 nucleotides matching TRBD2. The germline CDR1 and CDR2 sequences are SGDLS and YYNGEE. The CDR3 totals 15 residues. The junction had 7 bases not matched to a gene; V was cut back by 4 bases and J by 3 bases. The CDR3 is CASSILAGRTDTQYF. CDR3 DNA sequence: TGTGCCAGCAGCATATTAGCGGGGCGAACAGATACGCAGTATTTT.

The chain carries TRBV3-1 (or the pseudogene TRBV3-2) and TRBJ1-4; perhaps TRBD1 as D (6 bases). This CDR3 spans 19 amino acids. Germline CDR1 and CDR2: LGHDT and YNNKEL (reference sequence). The V end lost 7 bases, the J end lost 0 bases, and 24 bases lay between the germline ends. CDR3 coding DNA: TGTGCCAGCATCGTAAACTGGACAGTTCTCTTTGCAACTAATGAAAAACTGTTTTTT. The encoded protein is CASIVNWTVLFATNEKLFF.

V is TRBV5-1 and J is TRBJ1-1; 8 bases fit TRBD1. Trimming removed 0 bases from V and 3 bases from J; junction bases left unmatched: 4. This CDR3 spans 15 amino acids. Germline values: CDR1 SGHRS, CDR2 YFSETQ. CDR3 sequence (DNA): TGCGCCAGCAGCTTGGGGGCACAGGGGGACACTGAAGCTTTCTTT. Amino acid sequence: CASSLGAQGDTEAFF.

This chain uses TRBV30 with TRBJ2-7; 7 nucleotides match TRBD1. Germline V lookup: CDR1 GTSNPN, CDR2 SVGIG (reference sequence). The CDR3 extends over 12 amino acids. J was trimmed by 7 bases and V by 4 bases; bases with no gene match: 7. The CDR3 DNA follows: TGTGCCTGGAACGAAGGGGGCGGGGAGCAGTACTTC. Translating it yields CAWNEGGGEQYF.

This chain connects TRBV24-1 to TRBJ2-7; 7 bases are shared with TRBD1. The CDR3 covers 16 residues. Losses at the gene ends were 1 base for V and 2 bases for J; bases not matched to a gene: 7. Germline assignment: CDR1 KGHDR and CDR2 SFDVKD. The CDR3 DNA reads TGTGCCACCAGTGATTTTGGGCTGACAGGGACCTACGAGCAGTACTTC. Its translation is CATSDFGLTGTYEQYF.

The V and J genes are TRBV19 and TRBJ2-2; possibly TRBD2 for D (6 bases). The ends were cut back, 5 bases at V and 11 bases at J, with 24 bases in the middle. The CDR3 spans 16 residues. Germline loops: CDR1 LNHDA, CDR2 SQIVND (reference sequence). CDR3 bases: TGTGCCAGTAGTCCTAGGGGACTTACAATACGGGGAGAGCTGTTTTTT. It encodes CASSPRGLTIRGELFF.

This chain uses TRBV4-2 with TRBJ2-7; 7 bases are a match to TRBD2. V shed 8 bases and J 7 bases; nucleotides not matched to a gene: 11. Germline CDR1 reads LGHNA; CDR2 reads YNFKEQ. This CDR3 contains 13 residues. The CDR3: CASRASGGSEQYF. The DNA for the CDR3 is TGTGCCAGCCGGGCTAGCGGAGGTAGTGAGCAGTACTTC.